The sequence of this T cell receptor (beta chain) was determined in a study of T cell therapy after organ transplantation. Overall study findings and caveats: Lower pretherapy CD8 clonality went with larger post-therapy fold change.

This table comes from immunoSEQ multiplex PCR, and its TCRdb copy is limited to in-frame clones, with some not included. Of about 2,400 clones listed, roughly three quarters were seen once; the top ten hold about 35%. Trimming took 5 bases from V and 0 from J, leaving 11 bases between them. This CDR3 comprises 14 residues. The germline V gene has CDR1 SNHLY and CDR2 FYNNEI. As concerns this clone: Its antigen is unknown.

The TCR sequence derives from a human patient who had received a solid organ transplant and had CMV disease. The sequencing here drew on CD8+ T cells from blood, taken before autologous CMV-specific T cell therapy. V is TRBV2 and J is TRBJ2-7; D is unclear. The DNA for the CDR3 is TGTGCCAGCAGTTTAACCCAAAGCTCCTACGAGCAGTACTTC. Translating gives CASSLTQSSYEQYF.